A single sample is the source of the 30 T cell receptor beta chains below, sequenced in a study of brain T cells in children with intractable seizures. Noted time point: blood from clinic visit 5 months post-surgery; TSC patient then seizure free. This table comes from immunoSEQ multiplex PCR, and its TCRdb copy is limited to in-frame clones, with some not included. The sample has about 340,000 clones, over 85% seen once. Material: peripheral blood, obtained around 5 months after surgery. The receptors shown here come from a boy under three years old with tuberous sclerosis and intractable seizures.

This rearrangement joins TRBV6-5 to TRBJ1-2; 7 bases line up with TRBD1. V lost 0 bases to trimming and J lost 2 bases; unmatched junction nucleotides: 3. This CDR3 spans 15 amino acids. Looked up from germline, CDR1 is MNHEY and CDR2 is SVGAGI. This CDR3 reads CASSYSSGGNYGYTF. CDR3 nucleotides: TGTGCCAGCAGTTACTCCTCAGGGGGGAACTATGGCTACACCTTC.

In DNA form, the CDR3 reads TGTGCCAGCAGCCTCCCAGGAGGGTGGGAGACCCAGTACTTC. It encodes CASSLPGGWETQYF. The rearrangement joins TRBV7-2 to TRBJ2-5, with a possible D match to TRBD2 (6 bases). The CDR3 sequence is 14 residues long. V gave up 5 bases and J gave up 5 bases, with 15 bases separating them. The germline V gene has CDR1 SGHTA and CDR2 FQGNSA.

The chain carries TRBV29-1 and TRBJ1-2; TRBD1 agrees at 8 bases. The CDR3 spans 13 residues. The junction had 7 bases not matched to a gene; V was cut back by 5 bases and J by 5 bases. CDR1 is SQVTM and CDR2 is ANQGSEA in the germline V gene. The CDR3 loop is CSVLIQGGYGYTF. The CDR3 DNA reads as TGCAGCGTTTTGATACAGGGGGGATATGGCTACACCTTC.

This clone was seen only once. The chain carries TRBV11-2 and TRBJ2-1; TRBD2 matches at 11 bases. CDR3 length: 14 amino acids. Germline loops: CDR1 SGHAT, CDR2 FQNNGV. Trimming took 5 bases from V and 9 from J; bases not matched to a gene: 6. CDR3 nucleotides: TGTGCCAGCAGCCTGCTAGCGGGAGGAAGTGAGCAGTTCTTC. As protein: CASSLLAGGSEQFF.

CDR3 sequence reads: CASSLGRQKGTDTQYF. Written as DNA, the CDR3 is TGTGCCAGCAGCTTAGGCCGCCAAAAGGGCACAGATACGCAGTATTTT. The chain uses TRBV13 and TRBJ2-3; D is ambiguous. Germline V gene data show CDR1 as PRHDT and CDR2 as FYEKMQ (reference sequence). The CDR3 consists of 16 residues. V was pared by 0 bases and J by 1 base, with 11 bases between.

The gene calls are TRBV7-2 and TRBJ1-2; possibly TRBD1 for D (5 bases). Germline CDR1 reads SGHTA; CDR2 reads FQGNSA. Trimming shortened V by 4 bases and J by 3 bases, and 18 bases separated the two germline ends. The CDR3 contains 16 residues. CDR3 bases: TGTGCCAGCAGCTCGGGGGGTACCGGGGTCGACTATGGCTACACCTTC. Translation: CASSSGGTGVDYGYTF.

The chain uses TRBV27 and TRBJ1-5; TRBD1 is a possible D gene (5 bases). CDR1 MNHEY and CDR2 SMNVEV come from the germline V gene (reference sequence). This CDR3 has 15 amino acids. The germline V and J ends were trimmed by 5 bases and 6 bases, with 17 bases remaining between them. The CDR3 DNA reads as TGTGCCAGCAGTCGGGGACGGGCCGTTGGTCAGCCCCAGCATTTT. Translation: CASSRGRAVGQPQHF.

The V and J genes are TRBV5-1 and TRBJ2-1; a possible D gene is TRBD1 (6 bases). V was trimmed by 4 bases and J by 2 bases, leaving 16 bases between them. The CDR3 runs 16 residues. Germline CDR1 reads SGHRS; CDR2 reads YFSETQ. The CDR3 DNA reads TGCGCCAGCAGCCCACAACAGGGATCGGCCTACAATGAGCAGTTCTTC. It specifies CASSPQQGSAYNEQFF.

This chain links TRBV10-2 with TRBJ1-2, with unresolved D. V lost 2 bases to trimming and J lost 7 bases, with 23 bases between them. This CDR3 has 17 residues. Germline V gives CDR1 WSHSY, CDR2 SAAADI. CDR3 in DNA: TGCGCCAGCAGTGAGACGAATGATTGGTCGGTGAGCGGTGGCTACACCTTC. Translating it yields CASSETNDWSVSGGYTF.

V gene TRBV6-1 combines with J gene TRBJ2-2; TRBD1 is a possible D gene (6 bases). The CDR3 consists of 15 residues. From germline, CDR1 is MNHNS and CDR2 SASEGT. Trimming took off 2 bases at V and 4 bases at J, with 11 bases between the two ends. The DNA for the CDR3 is TGTGCCAGCAGTGAACGGGGCAGGGGCACCGGGGAGCTGTTTTTT. Translation gives CASSERGRGTGELFF.

The V and J genes are TRBV27 and TRBJ2-3; D is perhaps TRBD2 (5 bases). Germline-derived CDR1 and CDR2 are MNHEY and SMNVEV (reference sequence). The CDR3 consists of 14 residues. Between the trimmed V and J ends, which lost 4 bases and 4 bases, there was a span of 12 bases. The CDR3 protein is CASSSQVRADTQYF. CDR3 bases: TGTGCCAGCAGTTCGCAGGTGAGGGCAGATACGCAGTATTTT.

This clone was found once. The chain employs TRBV15 and TRBJ2-7; maybe TRBD2 (7 bases). The germline V gene has CDR1 LNHNV and CDR2 YYDKDF (reference sequence). CDR3 length: 16 amino acids. Trimming pared 5 bases from V and 4 bases from J, leaving 21 bases between. The CDR3 DNA sequence: TGTGCCACCAGCGCTTCAAAAGGGGGGGGCGGATACGAGCAGTACTTC. Its protein product is CATSASKGGGGYEQYF.

The chain is built from TRBV13 and TRBJ1-2, with D hard to call. The CDR3 runs to 17 residues. Trimming removed 5 bases at V and 0 bases at J, with 19 bases between. Germline V gene sequence: CDR1 PRHDT, CDR2 FYEKMQ (reference sequence). The CDR3 nucleotides are TGTGCCAGCAGCGGTACAGATCGAGGGATAGCTAACTATGGCTACACCTTC. It is translated as CASSGTDRGIANYGYTF.

Points on this clone: Germline and junction disagree at one end, which may indicate a read error. This specimen includes other DNA sequences encoding the same CDR3. The J gene is TRBJ2-5, the V gene TRBV14; the D gene is possibly TRBD2 (7 bases). Germline V gene sequence: CDR1 SGHDN, CDR2 FVKESK. The CDR3 consists of 15 residues. CDR3 amino acids: CASSQWEGVQETQYF. CDR3 DNA: TGTGCCAGTAGCCAATGGGAGGGGGTCCAAGAGACCCAGTACTTC.

The chain combines TRBV24-1 with TRBJ1-1, with 7 bases fitting TRBD1. The germline gives CDR1 KGHDR, CDR2 SFDVKD. This CDR3 is built from 13 residues. The ends lost 2 bases at V and 4 bases at J; junction bases unmatched: 0. CDR3 DNA: TGTGCCACCAGTGATTACAGGGGCACTGAAGCTTTCTTT. Translation: CATSDYRGTEAFF.

This chain uses TRBV19 with TRBJ2-7; D could derive from TRBD1 or TRBD2 (6 bases each). In germline, CDR1 is LNHDA, CDR2 SQIVND (reference sequence). V was pared by 3 bases and J by 1 base, with 13 bases between. CDR3 length: 15 amino acids. Here the CDR3 reads CASSIRGERSYEQYF. The CDR3 DNA sequence: TGTGCCAGTAGTATTAGGGGGGAACGGTCCTACGAGCAGTACTTC.

Only one count was recorded for this clone. This chain links TRBV7-6 with TRBJ2-7, with D possibly matching TRBD1 (6 bases). The CDR3 loop spans 13 amino acids. Trimming cost V 5 bases and J 2 bases, with 10 bases left between them. Looked up from germline, CDR1 is SGHVS and CDR2 is FNYEAQ. The CDR3 sequence: CASSPGQPYEQYF. For the CDR3, the DNA is TGTGCCAGCAGCCCCGGACAGCCCTACGAGCAGTACTTC.

V and J are TRBV27 and TRBJ2-1; D perhaps matches TRBD1 (5 bases). The germline V gene has CDR1 MNHEY and CDR2 SMNVEV (reference sequence). This CDR3 is built from 13 residues. V was shortened by 3 bases and J by 7 bases, with 10 bases between the two germline ends. CDR3 region: CASSFLGPNEQFF. The DNA of the CDR3 is TGTGCCAGCAGTTTCTTGGGGCCGAATGAGCAGTTCTTC.

The chain links TRBV27 to TRBJ1-4; weak D call: TRBD1 (6 bases). The V gene lost 5 bases and the J gene lost 3 bases, with 13 bases spanning the gap. Germline CDR1 and CDR2: MNHEY and SMNVEV (reference sequence). The length of the CDR3 is 15 residues. CDR3 coding DNA: TGTGCCAGCAGTAAAAACAGGGCAGCTAATGAAAAACTGTTTTTT. Its translation is CASSKNRAANEKLFF.

This clone appeared a single time. The V call is TRBV5-4, the J call TRBJ2-5; D possibly corresponds to TRBD2 (6 bases). Trimming removed 4 bases from V and 5 bases from J, with 15 bases in between. The CDR3 consists of 14 residues. Germline CDR1 and CDR2: SGHNT and YYREEE (reference sequence). The CDR3 nucleotides read TGTGCCAGCAGCACGACTAGGAGGGCGGAGACCCAGTACTTC. Translation gives CASSTTRRAETQYF. The full variable domain, its missing parts supplied by reference TRBV5-4 and TRBJ2-5, is ETGVTQSPTHLIKTRGQQVTLRCSSQSGHNTVSWYQQALGQGPQFIFQYYREEENGRGNFPPRFSGLQFPNYSSELNVNALELDDSALYLCASSTTRRAETQYFGPGTRLLVL.

A remark on this clone: One end of the junction does not line up with germline, which may come from a read error. This rearrangement joins TRBV11-2 to TRBJ2-1; D might be TRBD1 (5 bases). Germline CDR1 is SGHAT and CDR2 is FQNNGV. The CDR3 covers 14 residues. The CDR3 nucleotides read TGTGCCGGCAGCCGTCTGGGCAGGGTGATTGAGCAGTTCTTC. This sequence encodes CAGSRLGRVIEQFF.

This chain links TRBV4-1 with TRBJ2-1; TRBD2 matches at 8 bases. CDR3 length equals 16 residues. The germline V gene encodes CDR1 MGHRA and CDR2 YSYEKL. The V and J ends lost 0 bases and 8 bases, in that order; junction bases with no gene match: 9. This CDR3 reads CASSQDESAGVYEQFF. Here the CDR3 DNA reads TGCGCCAGCAGCCAAGATGAGTCAGCGGGGGTTTATGAGCAGTTCTTC.

The rearrangement links TRBV27 to TRBJ2-1; D call uncertain. CDR1 is MNHEY and CDR2 is SMNVEV in the germline V gene (reference sequence). The germline V and J ends were trimmed by 2 bases and 2 bases, with 7 bases remaining between them. The CDR3 is 14 residues long. CDR3 in DNA: TGTGCCAGCAGTTTAAGGAGTCCCTACAATGAGCAGTTCTTC. Its protein is CASSLRSPYNEQFF.

In this sample, this clone turned up once. V and J are TRBV28 and TRBJ1-5; TRBD1 is a possible D gene (5 bases). The CDR3 has 14 residues. V was pared by 4 bases and J by 4 bases, with 11 bases between. CDR1 is MDHEN, CDR2 SYDVKM, per germline. The CDR3 DNA sequence: TGTGCCAGCAGTTACCAGGGAGGGAATCAGCCCCAGCATTTT. It is translated as CASSYQGGNQPQHF.

This sequence joins TRBV11-2 and TRBJ1-2; tentative D call: TRBD1 (5 bases). This CDR3 is 13 amino acids long. V gave up 5 bases and J gave up 3 bases, with 10 bases separating them. Germline V CDR1 and CDR2: SGHAT, FQNNGV. CDR3 amino acids: CASSPIRDYGYTF. In DNA form, the CDR3 reads TGTGCCAGCAGCCCTATCAGGGACTATGGCTACACCTTC.

About this clone: The germline gene is not matched at one end of the junction; a read error may be the cause. The chain carries TRBV7-2 and TRBJ1-2; D is ambiguous. The CDR3 runs 14 residues. Germline V gene sequence: CDR1 SGHTA, CDR2 FQGNSA. The CDR3 sequence is CASSVNVADYRYTF. CDR3 bases: TGTGCCAGCAGCGTCAATGTGGCCGACTATCGCTACACCTTC.

The sample holds many counts of this clone. Other nucleotide sequences from this sample produce the same CDR3. The chain has TRBV7-3 and TRBJ2-1, with no clear D. Trimming took 3 bases from V and 1 from J, leaving 10 bases between them. The CDR3 is 15 residues long. CDR1 and CDR2 (germline): SGHTA, FQGTGA. Written as DNA, the CDR3 is TGTGCCAGCAGCTTGAAAGTGGGATCCTACAATGAGCAGTTCTTC. The encoded protein is CASSLKVGSYNEQFF.

The chain has TRBV30 and TRBJ2-1; TRBD1 or TRBD2 may be the D gene (5 bases each). The CDR3 sequence is 15 residues long. V shed 2 bases and J shed 3 bases, with 14 bases lying between them. Germline assignment: CDR1 GTSNPN and CDR2 SVGIG (reference sequence). In DNA, the CDR3 is TGTGCCTGGAGTAACCGGGGCTATGGCTACAATGAGCAGTTCTTC. It codes for CAWSNRGYGYNEQFF.

The chain joins TRBV9 to TRBJ1-2, with a tentative D call TRBD1 (5 bases). This CDR3 comprises 16 residues. V was trimmed by 0 bases and J by 4 bases, leaving 16 bases between them. Germline CDR1 is SGDLS and CDR2 is YYNGEE. This CDR3 reads CASSVGSGATFYGYTF. CDR3 nucleotide sequence: TGTGCCAGCAGCGTAGGTTCTGGGGCGACTTTCTATGGCTACACCTTC.

CDR3 protein: CASRSGTTKGTDTQYF. CDR3 bases: TGTGCCAGCAGGTCCGGGACGACTAAGGGGACAGATACGCAGTATTTT. The rearrangement links TRBV4-2 to TRBJ2-3; D may correspond to TRBD1 or TRBD2 (5 bases each). Between the trimmed V and J ends, which lost 6 bases and 3 bases, there was a span of 19 bases. CDR1 and CDR2 (germline): LGHNA, YNFKEQ. The CDR3 runs 16 residues.